The subject of this entry is one TCR beta chain. Its antigen is as yet unknown. CDR1 is LGHNA and CDR2 is YNFKEQ in the germline V gene. V lost 1 base, J lost 0 bases, and 18 bases lay in between. The CDR3 runs to 18 residues. Time point specified: week 35, safety follow-up. All doses held 300 ug of mutant IDH1 20-mer peptide, with topical imiquimod. The data derive from a study of a mutant IDH1 vaccine in newly diagnosed glioma. Sequenced by immunoSEQ multiplex PCR; TCRdb stores in-frame clones only, minus some. The sample includes about 41,000 clones, around 89% of them seen just once. The clonotype comes from a middle-aged man with glioma. V and J are TRBV4-2 and TRBJ1-2, with D possibly matching TRBD1 (5 bases). Sequencing was performed on PBMCs, taken from a glioma patient whose treatment included an IDH1 peptide vaccine. The CDR3 sequence is CASSQVGAGSSANYGYTF. The CDR3 DNA reads as TGTGCCAGCAGCCAAGTTGGGGCAGGAAGTTCCGCTAACTATGGCTACACCTTC.